The next 17 T cell receptor beta chains were all read from a single sample in a study of blood T cell repertoires in COVID-19. Generated by immunoSEQ multiplex PCR, the TCRdb table keeps only in-frame clones and is missing some. Of over 110,000 clones in the sample, 79% were seen once. Material for sequencing was peripheral blood. These receptors came from a man aged 55 to 70 with acute or convalescent COVID-19.

This clone was counted between two and nine times. This CDR3 is CASSTELGTSGSMSEQFF. CDR3 bases: TGTGCCAGCAGCACTGAACTAGGGACTAGCGGGAGTATGAGTGAGCAGTTCTTC. The chain carries TRBV7-6 and TRBJ2-1; 14 bases are a match to TRBD2. The germline gives CDR1 SGHVS, CDR2 FNYEAQ. Unmatched junction bases numbered 15, after V lost 5 bases and J lost 9 bases. The CDR3 is made up of 18 amino acids.

The chain has TRBV30 and TRBJ2-2, with D hard to call. The germline CDR1 and CDR2 sequences are GTSNPN and SVGIG (reference sequence). There are 13 residues in the CDR3. V lost 0 bases and J lost 6, with 8 bases in between. The DNA of the CDR3 is TGTGCCTGGAGTGTACTCCCGGCCGGGGAGCTGTTTTTT. Translation gives CAWSVLPAGELFF.

This clone was recorded only once. The rearrangement uses TRBV9 and TRBJ2-1, with D perhaps matching TRBD1 (6 bases). Trimming removed 3 bases from V and 3 bases from J, with 7 bases in between. Germline V lookup: CDR1 SGDLS, CDR2 YYNGEE. The CDR3 extends over 13 amino acids. The CDR3 loop reads CASSAGHYNEQFF. In nucleotides, the CDR3 is TGTGCCAGCAGCGCGGGACACTACAATGAGCAGTTCTTC.

This clone has a single count. V usage is TRBV10-1 and J usage is TRBJ2-5, with TRBD1 matching over 7 bases. Germline CDR1 reads WNHNN; CDR2 reads SYGVQD (reference sequence). CDR3 length: 13 amino acids. V was clipped by 7 bases and J by 2 bases; unmatched bases: 4. CDR3 residues: CASTTTGQETQYF. The DNA for the CDR3 is TGCGCCAGCACCACGACAGGGCAAGAGACCCAGTACTTC.

V gene TRBV5-6 combines with J gene TRBJ1-6, with TRBD1 identical over 10 bases. The V gene's germline CDR1 is SGHDT and CDR2 YYEEEE. The CDR3 totals 15 residues. J gave up 10 bases and V 0 bases, and 4 bases lay outside the gene matches. Here the CDR3 reads CASSLETGGKSPLHF. For the CDR3, the DNA is TGTGCCAGCAGCTTGGAGACAGGGGGCAAATCACCCCTCCACTTT.

The DNA of the CDR3 is TGTGCCAGCAGCCCCGGGCCAGGGGGCTATGGCTACACCTTC. Residues: CASSPGPGGYGYTF. The chain uses TRBV3-1 (or the pseudogene TRBV3-2) and TRBJ1-2; the match to TRBD1 covers 7 bases. The length of the CDR3 is 14 residues. After removal of 4 bases from V and 4 bases from J, the junction contained 6 bases not matched to a gene. Germline V gene sequence: CDR1 LGHDT, CDR2 YNNKEL (reference sequence).

The CDR3 nucleotides read TGTGCCAGCAGCTTAACCCCGGATCGCTACGGGGTCACCTTC. It codes for CASSLTPDRYGVTF. The rearrangement uses TRBV7-3 and TRBJ1-2; D is unresolved. This CDR3 is built from 14 residues. The germline V and J ends were trimmed by 0 bases and 13 bases, with 18 bases remaining between them. Germline V gives CDR1 SGHTA, CDR2 FQGTGA.

The rearrangement uses TRBV7-3 and TRBJ2-1; no clear D. Germline V gene lookup returns CDR1 SGHTA and CDR2 FQGTGA. Trimming shortened V by 5 bases and J by 0 bases, and 11 bases separated the two germline ends. This CDR3 comprises 15 residues. The CDR3: CASSLGSSSYNEQFF. Written as DNA, the CDR3 is TGTGCCAGCAGCCTCGGGTCGAGCTCCTACAATGAGCAGTTCTTC.

A few counts support this clone. The chain joins TRBV28 to TRBJ1-1; 7 positions match TRBD1. This CDR3 region has 16 residues. V dropped 6 bases and J dropped 4; count of bases not matched to a gene: 14. Looked up from germline, CDR1 is MDHEN and CDR2 is SYDVKM. CDR3 DNA: TGTGCCAGCAGCCTTCCGAGGGGGCAAGGAGCCACTGAAGCTTTCTTT. Translation gives CASSLPRGQGATEAFF. Full variable domain (outside the CDR3, taken from reference TRBV28 and TRBJ1-1): DVKVTQSSRYLVKRTGEKVFLECVQDMDHENMFWYRQDPGLGLRLIYFSYDVKMKEKGDIPEGYSVSREKKERFSLILESASTNQTSMYLCASSLPRGQGATEAFFGQGTRLTVV.

This clone came up a few times. V gene TRBV29-1 combines with J gene TRBJ1-2; tentative D call: TRBD1 (6 bases). From germline, CDR1 is SQVTM and CDR2 ANQGSEA. V lost 2 bases and J lost 5, with 15 bases in between. CDR3 length: 14 residues. The CDR3 nucleotides read TGCAGCGTTGAACCCCAGGGGCTACCTTATGGCTACACCTTC. Residues: CSVEPQGLPYGYTF.

The chain uses TRBV2 and TRBJ2-2, with 7 bases matching TRBD2. The germline CDR1 and CDR2 sequences are SNHLY and FYNNEI. V was pared by 9 bases and J by 6 bases, with 13 bases of the junction left unmatched. CDR3 length equals 15 residues. This CDR3 is CARRTTGGNSGELFF. Written as DNA, the CDR3 is TGTGCCAGAAGAACTACGGGAGGAAATTCCGGGGAGCTGTTTTTT.

This chain joins TRBV7-3 and TRBJ2-2; 7 nucleotides align to TRBD1. V lost 7 bases to trimming and J lost 4 bases; unmatched junction nucleotides: 9. CDR3 length equals 15 residues. Germline V gene lookup returns CDR1 SGHTA and CDR2 FQGTGA. The CDR3 is CASNSTGSPTGELFF. CDR3 in DNA: TGTGCCAGCAACTCGACAGGGAGCCCCACCGGGGAGCTGTTTTTT.

The chain employs TRBV6-6 and TRBJ1-1, with 7 bases that match TRBD1. J lost 4 bases, V lost 5 bases, and 7 bases had no gene match. The CDR3 is 14 amino acids. Germline values: CDR1 MNHNY, CDR2 SVGAGI (reference sequence). The CDR3 sequence is CASSPKGAVTEAFF. DNA of the CDR3: TGTGCCAGCAGTCCCAAGGGGGCGGTCACTGAAGCTTTCTTT.

This clone was recorded a few times. J is TRBJ2-7 and V is TRBV5-1; 7 bases are shared with TRBD2. V trimming: 4 bases; J trimming: 4 bases; junction bases outside the gene matches: 11. Germline V gives CDR1 SGHRS, CDR2 YFSETQ. The CDR3 covers 15 residues. CDR3 in DNA: TGCGCCAGCAGCCCGAGTGGGCGGGAGCGGTACGAGCAGTACTTC. Its protein product is CASSPSGRERYEQYF.

This clone has a handful of counts. The rearrangement uses TRBV10-3 and TRBJ2-1; D is perhaps TRBD2 (5 bases). Germline values: CDR1 ENHRY, CDR2 SYGVKD. V lost 10 bases and J 5 bases, leaving 15 bases between the germline ends. The CDR3 totals 13 residues. The CDR3 is CATGLAGDNEQFF. DNA for the CDR3: TGTGCCACGGGCTTGGCGGGCGACAATGAGCAGTTCTTC.

V gene TRBV5-6 combines with J gene TRBJ2-3; 7 nucleotides agree with TRBD2. The CDR3 runs to 15 residues. Germline V gene sequence: CDR1 SGHDT, CDR2 YYEEEE. V trimming: 0 bases; J trimming: 7 bases; junction bases outside the gene matches: 8. The CDR3 protein is CASSLGGASGYTQYF. CDR3 in DNA: TGTGCCAGCAGCTTGGGGGGTGCTAGCGGATATACGCAGTATTTT.

V is TRBV5-1 and J is TRBJ2-2; 13 nucleotides align to TRBD2. There are 16 residues in the CDR3. Losses at the gene ends were 3 bases for V and 4 bases for J; bases not matched to a gene: 3. CDR1 is SGHRS and CDR2 is YFSETQ in the germline V gene. CDR3 in amino acids: CASSSRLAGGTGELFF. The CDR3 DNA reads TGCGCCAGCAGCTCCCGACTAGCGGGAGGCACCGGGGAGCTGTTTTTT.